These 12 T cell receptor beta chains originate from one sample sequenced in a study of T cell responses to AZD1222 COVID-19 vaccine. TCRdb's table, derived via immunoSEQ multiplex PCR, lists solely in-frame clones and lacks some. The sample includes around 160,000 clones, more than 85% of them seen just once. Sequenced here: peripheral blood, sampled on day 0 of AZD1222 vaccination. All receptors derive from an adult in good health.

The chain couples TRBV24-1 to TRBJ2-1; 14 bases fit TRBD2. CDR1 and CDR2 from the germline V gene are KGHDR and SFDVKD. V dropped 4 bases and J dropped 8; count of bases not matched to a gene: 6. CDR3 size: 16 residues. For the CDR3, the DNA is TGTGCCACCAGTGACGCGGGACTAGCGGGAGTCCATGAGCAGTTCTTC. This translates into CATSDAGLAGVHEQFF.

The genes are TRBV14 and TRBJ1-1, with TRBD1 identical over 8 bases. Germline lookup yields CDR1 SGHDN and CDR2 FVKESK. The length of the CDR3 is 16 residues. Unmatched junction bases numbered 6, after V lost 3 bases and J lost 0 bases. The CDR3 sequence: CASSQRQGNMNTEAFF. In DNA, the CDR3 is TGTGCCAGCAGCCAGAGACAGGGGAACATGAACACTGAAGCTTTCTTT.

The DNA of the CDR3 is TGTGCCAGCAGCGAGAGGCCGTCCCCTCTTACCGGGGAGCTGTTTTTT. This encodes CASSERPSPLTGELFF. The chain carries TRBV7-9 and TRBJ2-2; D is undetermined. The ends were cut back, 5 bases at V and 5 bases at J, with 18 bases in the middle. This CDR3 has 16 residues. The germline gives CDR1 SEHNR, CDR2 FQNEAQ (reference sequence).

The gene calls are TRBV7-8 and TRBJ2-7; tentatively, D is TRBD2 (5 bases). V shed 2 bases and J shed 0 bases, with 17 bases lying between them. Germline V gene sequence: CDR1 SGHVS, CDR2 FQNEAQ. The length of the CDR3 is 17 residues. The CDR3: CASSLSLDSSSSYEQYF. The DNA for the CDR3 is TGTGCCAGCAGCTTATCCTTGGACTCCTCAAGCTCCTACGAGCAGTACTTC.

CDR3 region: CASSELREYGYTF. In nucleotides, the CDR3 is TGTGCCAGCAGTGAATTGCGAGAATATGGCTACACCTTC. This sequence joins TRBV2 and TRBJ1-2; no reliable D call. V was cut by 2 bases and J by 5 bases, with 9 bases left in between. CDR3 length: 13 residues. From germline, CDR1 is SNHLY and CDR2 FYNNEI.

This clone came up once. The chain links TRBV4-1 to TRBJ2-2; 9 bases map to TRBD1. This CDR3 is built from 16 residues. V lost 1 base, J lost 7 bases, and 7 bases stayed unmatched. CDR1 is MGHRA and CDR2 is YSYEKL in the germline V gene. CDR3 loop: CASSQAQGAIGGELFF. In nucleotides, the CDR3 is TGCGCCAGCAGCCAAGCACAGGGGGCGATCGGCGGGGAGCTGTTTTTT.

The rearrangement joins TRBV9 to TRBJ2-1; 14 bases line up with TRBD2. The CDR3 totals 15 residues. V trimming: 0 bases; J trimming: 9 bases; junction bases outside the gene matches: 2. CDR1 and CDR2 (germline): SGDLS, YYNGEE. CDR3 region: CASSVGLAGGLEQFF. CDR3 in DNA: TGTGCCAGCAGCGTAGGACTAGCGGGGGGGCTTGAGCAGTTCTTC.

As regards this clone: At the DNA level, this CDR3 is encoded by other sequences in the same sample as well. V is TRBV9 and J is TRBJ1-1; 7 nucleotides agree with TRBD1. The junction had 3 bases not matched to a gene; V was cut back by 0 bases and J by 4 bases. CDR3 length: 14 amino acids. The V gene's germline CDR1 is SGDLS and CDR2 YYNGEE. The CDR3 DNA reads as TGTGCCAGCAGCGTAGCAGGGGGACGCACTGAAGCTTTCTTT. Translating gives CASSVAGGRTEAFF.

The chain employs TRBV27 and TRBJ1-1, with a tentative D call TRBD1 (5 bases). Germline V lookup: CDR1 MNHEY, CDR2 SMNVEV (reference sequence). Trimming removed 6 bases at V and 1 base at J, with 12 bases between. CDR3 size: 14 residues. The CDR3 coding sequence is TGTGCCAGCAGCTTCAGGGTGGCGAACACTGAAGCTTTCTTT. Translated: CASSFRVANTEAFF.

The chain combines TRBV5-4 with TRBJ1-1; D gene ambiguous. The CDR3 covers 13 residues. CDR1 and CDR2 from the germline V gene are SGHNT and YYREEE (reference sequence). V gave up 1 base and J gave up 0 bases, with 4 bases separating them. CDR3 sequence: CASSLTVNTEAFF. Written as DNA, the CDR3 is TGTGCCAGCAGCTTGACAGTGAACACTGAAGCTTTCTTT.

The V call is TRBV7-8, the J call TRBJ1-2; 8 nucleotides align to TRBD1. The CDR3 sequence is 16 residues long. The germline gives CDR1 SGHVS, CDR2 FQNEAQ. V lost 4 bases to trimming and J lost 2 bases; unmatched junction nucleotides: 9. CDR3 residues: CASSWVGQARNYGYTF. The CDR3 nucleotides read TGTGCCAGCAGCTGGGTGGGACAGGCTCGAAACTATGGCTACACCTTC.

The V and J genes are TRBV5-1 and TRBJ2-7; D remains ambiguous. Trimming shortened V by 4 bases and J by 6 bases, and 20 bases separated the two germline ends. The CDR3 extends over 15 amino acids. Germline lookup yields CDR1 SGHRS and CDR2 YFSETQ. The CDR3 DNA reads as TGCGCCAGCAGCCGAACCAGGTCCTCGCTCGCCGAGCAGTACTTC. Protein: CASSRTRSSLAEQYF.